This T cell receptor beta chain was identified during a study of PD-L1 blockade in urothelial cancer. Noted time point: pretreatment peripheral blood. Repertoires were generated with immunoSEQ multiplex PCR, while TCRdb's copy carries only in-frame clones and drops some. Among roughly 51,000 clones listed, about four fifths were seen once. The ends were cut back, 0 bases at V and 8 bases at J, with 13 bases in the middle. The germline V gene encodes CDR1 MNHEY and CDR2 SMNVEV (reference sequence). This CDR3 is 14 amino acids long. The chain is built from TRBV27 and TRBJ1-2, with D unresolved. Sequencing was performed on PBMCs, taken around atezolizumab (anti-PD-L1) treatment. This TCR was recovered from a man in his 70s with urothelial cancer. CDR3 nucleotide sequence: TGTGCCAGCAGTTTATCGGGCTCCCACCGGGGCTACACCTTC. Translated: CASSLSGSHRGYTF.